This TCR beta chain comes out of a study of CD8 T cells in Susac syndrome. CDR1 is LGHNA and CDR2 is YNFKEQ in the germline V gene. The CDR3 totals 15 residues. V lost 0 bases, J lost 4 bases, and 12 bases lay in between. A quantity of about 0.5 to 1 ug RNA underwent reverse transcription using random hexamers. TCRdb analysed the immunoSEQ multiplex PCR reads with MiXCR anew, one entry per CDR3 protein. The sample records around 80,000 distinct CDR3 sequences, 93% being singletons. Material: CD8+ T cells from PBMCs. This clonotype originated in a human donor with Susac syndrome. The rearrangement joins TRBV4-2 to TRBJ1-1; D not resolved. The CDR3 nucleotides are TGTGCCAGCAGCCAAGAGAGTACCTGGGGCACTGAAGCTTTCTTT. Protein product: CASSQESTWGTEAFF.